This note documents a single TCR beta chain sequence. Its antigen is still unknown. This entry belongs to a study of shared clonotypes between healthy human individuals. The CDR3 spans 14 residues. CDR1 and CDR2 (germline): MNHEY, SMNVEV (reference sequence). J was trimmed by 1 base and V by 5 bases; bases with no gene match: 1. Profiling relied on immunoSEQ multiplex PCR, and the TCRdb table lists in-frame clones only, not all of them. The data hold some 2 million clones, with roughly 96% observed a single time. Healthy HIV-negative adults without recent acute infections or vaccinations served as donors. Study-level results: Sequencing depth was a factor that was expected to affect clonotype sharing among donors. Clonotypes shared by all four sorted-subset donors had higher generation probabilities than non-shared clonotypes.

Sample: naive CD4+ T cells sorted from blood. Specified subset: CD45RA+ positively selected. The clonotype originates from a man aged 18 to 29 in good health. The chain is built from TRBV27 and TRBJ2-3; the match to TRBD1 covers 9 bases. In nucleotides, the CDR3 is TGTGCCAGCAGTCGGGACAGGGGCACAGATACGCAGTATTTT. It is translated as CASSRDRGTDTQYF.